Each of the 28 T cell receptor beta chains below was sequenced from the same sample in a study of T cell responses to AZD1222 COVID-19 vaccine (dated by TCRdb to the early 2020s). In the paper's terms, the time point label means: baseline before first vaccination. Library creation used the immunoSEQ multiplex PCR assay. TCRdb limited this immuneACCESS table to in-frame rearrangements with V and J called. A share of clones is missing; checked studies link under half to unresolved V genes, and the rest is unexplained. This sample comprises around 29,000 clones, roughly 92% of them detected only once. Of the sample, more than 7% is held by the ten largest clones. The sequences come from peripheral blood, collected on day 0 of AZD1222 vaccination. The receptors stem from an adult in good health.

This clone was picked up one time. This chain joins TRBV28 and TRBJ1-5; no clear D gene. The CDR3 has 14 residues. The germline V gene encodes CDR1 MDHEN and CDR2 SYDVKM. The germline V and J ends were trimmed by 7 bases and 2 bases, with 12 bases remaining between them. The CDR3 here is CASIPGQGNQPQHF. CDR3 DNA sequence: TGTGCCAGCATTCCCGGGCAGGGCAATCAGCCCCAGCATTTT.

The genes are TRBV3-1 (or the pseudogene TRBV3-2) and TRBJ2-2, with TRBD2 matching 11 bases. Germline V CDR1 and CDR2: LGHDT, YNNKEL (reference sequence). The CDR3 contains 16 residues. J was trimmed by 3 bases and V by 5 bases; bases with no gene match: 5. The CDR3 DNA sequence: TGTGCCAGCAGCGAAACGGGACTAGCGGACACCGGGGAGCTGTTTTTT. It yields the protein CASSETGLADTGELFF.

The chain links TRBV24-1 to TRBJ2-3; 9 bases fit TRBD2. The CDR3 is 17 amino acids. CDR1 KGHDR and CDR2 SFDVKD come from the germline V gene. V was clipped by 2 bases and J by 1 base; unmatched bases: 6. This chain's CDR3 is CATSDSGAGGRTDTQYF. CDR3 coding DNA: TGTGCCACCAGTGATTCAGGAGCGGGGGGACGCACAGATACGCAGTATTTT.

The J gene is TRBJ2-1, the V gene TRBV11-2; possibly TRBD1 or TRBD2 for D (6 bases each). The CDR3 consists of 16 residues. Germline-derived CDR1 and CDR2 are SGHAT and FQNNGV. V lost 6 bases to trimming and J lost 3 bases, with 18 bases between them. The CDR3 reads CASRRVEGGYYNEQFF. CDR3 coding DNA: TGTGCCAGCAGACGAGTAGAGGGGGGTTACTACAATGAGCAGTTCTTC. The complete variable domain, with remaining parts taken from reference TRBV11-2 and TRBJ2-1, reads EAGVAQSPRYKIIEKRQSVAFWCNPISGHATLYWYQQILGQGPKLLIQFQNNGVVDDSQLPKDRFSAERLKGVDSTLKIQPAKLEDSAVYLCASRRVEGGYYNEQFFGPGTRLTVL.

The CDR3 DNA follows: TGTGCCTGGAGCCCTAGGACAGGGGAAGGCTACACCTTC. It is translated as CAWSPRTGEGYTF. This rearrangement joins TRBV30 to TRBJ1-2, with 9 bases fitting TRBD1. This CDR3 is 13 amino acids long. V dropped 3 bases and J dropped 8; count of bases not matched to a gene: 7. In germline, CDR1 is GTSNPN, CDR2 SVGIG (reference sequence). Complete variable domain (other parts from reference TRBV30 and TRBJ1-2): SQTIHQWPATLVQPVGSPLSLECTVEGTSNPNLYWYRQAAGRGLQLLFYSVGIGQISSEVPQNLSASRPQDRQFILSSKKLLLSDSGFYLCAWSPRTGEGYTFGSGTRLTVV.

This clone has only a few counts. The chain combines TRBV30 with TRBJ1-4; D is possibly TRBD1 (6 bases). With 6 bases removed from V and 1 base from J, the gap between germline ends came to 12 bases. Germline V gives CDR1 GTSNPN, CDR2 SVGIG (reference sequence). This CDR3 contains 14 residues. CDR3 region: CACPTGRTNEKLFF. As DNA, the CDR3 is TGTGCCTGTCCTACAGGGCGAACTAATGAAAAACTGTTTTTT.

This clone appeared a single time. The chain carries TRBV6-5 and TRBJ2-7, with TRBD2 matching over 13 bases. Looked up from germline, CDR1 is MNHEY and CDR2 is SVGAGI. The length of the CDR3 is 16 residues. J was trimmed by 5 bases and V by 4 bases; bases with no gene match: 8. CDR3 coding DNA: TGTGCCAGCAGTTCCTACACTAGCGGGGGGGCAAACGAGCAGTACTTC. This sequence encodes CASSSYTSGGANEQYF.

The chain recombines TRBV7-8 with TRBJ1-1; TRBD1 agrees at 9 bases. V shed 5 bases and J 4 bases; nucleotides not matched to a gene: 2. The CDR3 is 13 residues long. Germline lookup yields CDR1 SGHVS and CDR2 FQNEAQ. Here the CDR3 reads CASSRDRATEAFF. The DNA of the CDR3 is TGTGCCAGCAGCCGGGACAGGGCCACTGAAGCTTTCTTT.

The chain joins TRBV2 to TRBJ1-1; a weak D match, TRBD1 (5 bases). The V and J ends lost 9 bases and 0 bases respectively, with 5 bases between them. The CDR3 sequence is 11 residues long. Germline-derived CDR1 and CDR2 are SNHLY and FYNNEI. DNA for the CDR3: TGTGCCAGACAGGTGAACACTGAAGCTTTCTTT. The encoded protein is CARQVNTEAFF.

The V call is TRBV13, the J call TRBJ2-7; 10 bases align to TRBD1. The CDR3 runs 12 residues. J lost 6 bases, V lost 7 bases, and 3 bases had no gene match. Per the germline V gene, CDR1 is PRHDT and CDR2 is FYEKMQ (reference sequence). The CDR3 sequence: CASNWDRGEQYF. The CDR3 bases are TGTGCCAGCAACTGGGACAGGGGCGAGCAGTACTTC.

The chain carries TRBV28 and TRBJ2-2; D ambiguous. Trimming removed 10 bases from V and 0 bases from J, with 12 bases in between. Per the germline V gene, CDR1 is MDHEN and CDR2 is SYDVKM. The CDR3 covers 14 residues. The CDR3 DNA follows: TGTGCCACCCAATCTGACACGAACACCGGGGAGCTGTTTTTT. This sequence encodes CATQSDTNTGELFF.

The V and J genes are TRBV6-5 and TRBJ2-5; a possible D gene is TRBD1 (5 bases). CDR3 length: 12 amino acids. The germline CDR1 and CDR2 sequences are MNHEY and SVGAGI. Trimming removed 7 bases from V and 4 bases from J, with 10 bases in between. The DNA for the CDR3 is TGTGCCAGCACCCAAGGGGCAGAGACCCAGTACTTC. Its translation is CASTQGAETQYF.

The chain combines TRBV30 with TRBJ2-7; D gene uncertain. Germline CDR1 and CDR2: GTSNPN and SVGIG (reference sequence). V lost 0 bases to trimming and J lost 6 bases, with 6 bases between them. CDR3 length: 11 amino acids. In nucleotides, the CDR3 is TGTGCCTGGAGTGTACAAGGCGAGCAGTACTTC. Protein: CAWSVQGEQYF.

This chain links TRBV28 with TRBJ1-2; no reliable D call. The CDR3 loop spans 13 amino acids. Germline V gene data show CDR1 as MDHEN and CDR2 as SYDVKM. V was cut by 2 bases and J by 8 bases, with 12 bases left in between. This chain's CDR3 is CASSLGDHIGYTF. The CDR3, as DNA: TGTGCCAGCAGTTTAGGGGATCATATAGGCTACACCTTC.

The chain couples TRBV6-4 to TRBJ2-1; 12 bases are a match to TRBD2. Germline V lookup: CDR1 MRHNA, CDR2 SNTAGT. The J segment lost 7 bases and the V segment lost 0 bases, leaving 4 bases of the junction unmatched. CDR3 length: 16 residues. CDR3 sequence: CASSDSASGGANEQFF. CDR3 bases: TGTGCCAGCAGTGACTCGGCTAGCGGGGGGGCAAATGAGCAGTTCTTC.

This chain joins TRBV18 and TRBJ1-5, with a possible D match to TRBD1 (6 bases). The CDR3 contains 13 residues. Germline V gene lookup returns CDR1 KGHSH and CDR2 LQKENI. Trimming left V 6 bases short and J 7 bases short, with 13 bases between. The CDR3 protein is CASSSGARQPQHF. CDR3 bases: TGTGCCAGCTCCTCAGGGGCTAGGCAGCCCCAGCATTTT.

The chain carries TRBV12-3 or TRBV12-4 and TRBJ2-7; 8 bases are shared with TRBD2. CDR3 size: 13 residues. V shed 6 bases and J 3 bases; nucleotides not matched to a gene: 4. Here the CDR3 reads CASSPSGSYEQYF. The CDR3, as DNA: TGTGCCAGCAGCCCCAGCGGGAGCTACGAGCAGTACTTC.

V and J are TRBV30 and TRBJ1-1, with D tentatively TRBD1 (5 bases). Germline V lookup: CDR1 GTSNPN, CDR2 SVGIG (reference sequence). The CDR3 spans 13 residues. V shed 3 bases and J shed 5 bases, with 13 bases lying between them. CDR3 in DNA: TGTGCCTGGAGCCAGGGTTCCAGAACTGAAGCTTTCTTT. It encodes CAWSQGSRTEAFF.

The chain recombines TRBV7-2 with TRBJ1-5; D is possibly TRBD1 (5 bases). CDR3 length equals 15 residues. Per germline, CDR1 SGHTA and CDR2 FQGNSA. The V end was cut by 1 base, the J end by 8 bases, with 15 bases between. The CDR3 loop reads CASSLVAPGTEPQHF. DNA for the CDR3: TGTGCCAGCAGCTTAGTTGCACCAGGGACCGAGCCCCAGCATTTT.

This chain links TRBV4-1 with TRBJ1-6; D is possibly TRBD1 (5 bases). Looked up from germline, CDR1 is MGHRA and CDR2 is YSYEKL. This CDR3 has 14 residues. V lost 6 bases and J 10 bases, leaving 16 bases between the germline ends. The chain's CDR3 is CASSRDGLYSPLHF. For the CDR3, the DNA is TGCGCCAGCAGTCGGGACGGGTTATACTCACCCCTCCACTTT.

The V gene is TRBV7-2, the J gene TRBJ2-5; D possibly uses TRBD1 or TRBD2 (5 bases each). V was pared by 5 bases and J by 7 bases, with 20 bases between. CDR1 and CDR2 (germline): SGHTA, FQGNSA. The CDR3 is made up of 15 amino acids. CDR3 sequence (DNA): TGTGCCAGCAGCCGGGGCGGCGGTGCCAGTGTGACCCAGTACTTC. Encoded protein: CASSRGGGASVTQYF.

This clone was recorded a few times. The chain links TRBV28 to TRBJ2-7; TRBD2 agrees at 7 bases. The CDR3 consists of 12 residues. Looked up from germline, CDR1 is MDHEN and CDR2 is SYDVKM. V lost 2 bases and J lost 7; bases outside the gene matches: 2. CDR3 protein: CASSLPAGEQYF. Written as DNA, the CDR3 is TGTGCCAGCAGTTTACCAGCGGGGGAGCAGTACTTC.

This rearrangement joins TRBV18 to TRBJ1-2; the match to TRBD1 covers 7 bases. With 2 bases clipped from V and 1 base from J, the junction kept 4 bases outside the gene matches. Germline CDR1 is KGHSH and CDR2 is LQKENI. The CDR3 has 15 residues. CDR3 sequence reads: CASSPSQGVNYGYTF. Written as DNA, the CDR3 is TGTGCCAGCTCACCATCCCAGGGGGTTAACTATGGCTACACCTTC.

V and J are TRBV6-1 and TRBJ2-7; 7 bases match TRBD2. CDR3 length: 15 residues. The germline CDR1 and CDR2 sequences are MNHNS and SASEGT. J gave up 7 bases and V 0 bases, and 9 bases lay outside the gene matches. CDR3 residues: CASSEATGLPAEQYF. In nucleotides, the CDR3 is TGTGCCAGCAGTGAAGCGACGGGACTACCCGCGGAGCAGTACTTC.

This chain connects TRBV30 to TRBJ1-5; D might be TRBD1 (6 bases). Looked up from germline, CDR1 is GTSNPN and CDR2 is SVGIG (reference sequence). V lost 3 bases and J 5 bases, leaving 11 bases between the germline ends. The CDR3 runs 13 residues. DNA for the CDR3: TGTGCCTGGAGGGAAGGGGGGGATCAGCCCCAGCATTTT. Translated, it gives CAWREGGDQPQHF.

This clone was seen a few times. The chain has TRBV28 and TRBJ1-3; TRBD1 matches at 9 bases. The germline V gene encodes CDR1 MDHEN and CDR2 SYDVKM. J lost 0 bases, V lost 5 bases, and 8 bases had no gene match. The CDR3 runs to 17 residues. The CDR3 sequence: CASSRGRTGDSGNTIYF. In nucleotides, the CDR3 is TGTGCCAGCAGTCGCGGGAGGACAGGGGACTCTGGAAACACCATATATTTT.

The chain employs TRBV29-1 and TRBJ2-3; 7 nucleotides match TRBD1. The germline V gene has CDR1 SQVTM and CDR2 ANQGSEA. Losses at the gene ends were 2 bases for V and 3 bases for J; bases not matched to a gene: 5. CDR3 size: 14 residues. This CDR3 reads CSVEFVRGTDTQYF. The CDR3 DNA reads TGCAGCGTTGAATTTGTCAGGGGGACAGATACGCAGTATTTT.

The chain uses TRBV9 and TRBJ2-2, with D possibly matching TRBD2 (6 bases). V was trimmed by 6 bases and J by 1 base, leaving 19 bases between them. Germline assignment: CDR1 SGDLS and CDR2 YYNGEE. The CDR3 covers 17 residues. The CDR3 region has the DNA TGTGCCAGCACCATGGGGATTGCGGGGCTGAACACCGGGGAGCTGTTTTTT. Translating it yields CASTMGIAGLNTGELFF.